These 18 T cell receptor beta chains originate from one sample sequenced in a study of cytomegalovirus exposure and HLA in healthy donors. In the PCR, 60 Vbeta and 13 Jbeta primers were used. Measured with immunoSEQ multiplex PCR; TCRdb has only the in-frame clones, and not every one. This sample has 100,000 or so clones, with about 79% found just once. Input material: PBMCs. These receptors originate from a human donor in good health.

The chain joins TRBV25-1 to TRBJ1-4; D ambiguous. This CDR3 comprises 14 residues. CDR1 is MGHDK and CDR2 is SYGVNS in the germline V gene. V gave up 7 bases and J gave up 4 bases, with 13 bases separating them. CDR3 in DNA: TGTGCCAGCACATCCGCGCCACTTAATGAAAAACTGTTTTTT. It is translated as CASTSAPLNEKLFF.

In DNA, the CDR3 is TGTGCCAGCAGTGCCCCCACGGACAGGGAAGGTGCGGGCTCCTACAATGAGCAGTTCTTC. Its translation is CASSAPTDREGAGSYNEQFF. The chain recombines TRBV6-1 with TRBJ2-1; 8 bases fit TRBD1. After removal of 4 bases from V and 0 bases from J, the junction contained 17 bases not matched to a gene. The germline CDR1 and CDR2 sequences are MNHNS and SASEGT. The CDR3 sequence is 20 residues long.

This chain links TRBV28 with TRBJ2-7; 10 positions match TRBD1. V lost 4 bases to trimming and J lost 6 bases; unmatched junction nucleotides: 6. Germline V CDR1 and CDR2: MDHEN, SYDVKM. This CDR3 comprises 14 residues. CDR3 loop: CASSYRDRGLEQYF. The CDR3 DNA sequence: TGTGCCAGCAGTTACCGGGACAGGGGCCTCGAGCAGTACTTC.

The CDR3 spells CASRRTRRSTNEKLFF. DNA of the CDR3: TGCGCCAGCAGACGGACACGCCGATCAACTAATGAAAAACTGTTTTTT. J is TRBJ1-4 and V is TRBV10-1, with a tentative D call TRBD1 (5 bases). V dropped 6 bases and J dropped 0 bases, with 14 bases sitting between them. The V gene's germline CDR1 is WNHNN and CDR2 SYGVQD (reference sequence). The CDR3 is 16 amino acids.

The rearrangement joins TRBV13 to TRBJ2-1; 9 positions agree with TRBD1. CDR1 PRHDT and CDR2 FYEKMQ come from the germline V gene (reference sequence). V shed 0 bases, J shed 10 bases, and the junction held 16 bases outside the gene matches. This CDR3 is 18 amino acids long. Here the CDR3 reads CASSLGHRRRDREQEQFF. CDR3 nucleotide sequence: TGTGCCAGCAGCTTAGGTCACAGACGCCGGGACAGGGAACAGGAGCAGTTCTTC.

V is TRBV2 and J is TRBJ2-3; 8 bases are shared with TRBD2. The CDR3 totals 15 residues. Germline values: CDR1 SNHLY, CDR2 FYNNEI. After removal of 8 bases from V and 2 bases from J, the junction contained 9 bases not matched to a gene. This CDR3 reads CASSRERGNTDTQYF. The CDR3 DNA follows: TGTGCCAGCTCCCGGGAGCGGGGGAACACAGATACGCAGTATTTT.

This rearrangement joins TRBV27 to TRBJ1-1; TRBD1 aligns across 7 bases. Unmatched junction bases numbered 11, after V lost 5 bases and J lost 5 bases. The CDR3 extends over 15 amino acids. Germline CDR1 MNHEY, CDR2 SMNVEV (reference sequence). In nucleotides, the CDR3 is TGTGCCAGCAGTGTTCGGACAGGCGTGGGGACTGAAGCTTTCTTT. As protein: CASSVRTGVGTEAFF.

This clone was seen only a few times. V and J are TRBV5-6 and TRBJ1-4, with D possibly matching TRBD1 (6 bases). The CDR3 loop spans 13 amino acids. Trimming cost V 2 bases and J 7 bases, with 9 bases left between them. Germline loops: CDR1 SGHDT, CDR2 YYEEEE. The CDR3 spells CASSFGQIEKLFF. Here the CDR3 DNA reads TGTGCCAGCAGCTTCGGACAGATTGAAAAACTGTTTTTT.

This clone showed up just a few times. The CDR3 bases are TGTGCCAGCAGCTCCAAACAGGGAGACAATGAGCAGTTCTTC. Protein: CASSSKQGDNEQFF. V usage is TRBV5-4 and J usage is TRBJ2-1; D perhaps matches TRBD1 (6 bases). V shed 3 bases and J shed 5 bases, with 12 bases lying between them. Germline V gives CDR1 SGHNT, CDR2 YYREEE (reference sequence). This CDR3 comprises 14 residues.

This clone was detected only a few times. The chain combines TRBV7-9 with TRBJ2-1; a possible D gene is TRBD2 (5 bases). V shed 4 bases and J shed 13 bases, with 14 bases lying between them. CDR1 and CDR2 (germline): SEHNR, FQNEAQ (reference sequence). CDR3 length equals 12 residues. The CDR3 sequence: CASSSLLDPQFF. The CDR3, as DNA: TGTGCCAGCAGCTCCCTACTAGACCCCCAGTTCTTC.

V usage is TRBV11-3 and J usage is TRBJ1-1; the D gene is possibly TRBD1 (5 bases). Trimming cost V 2 bases and J 5 bases, with 12 bases left between them. This CDR3 contains 14 residues. Germline CDR1 reads SGHNT; CDR2 reads YENEEA. The chain's CDR3 is CASSLSGGGTEAFF. CDR3 nucleotide sequence: TGTGCCAGCAGCTTATCCGGGGGAGGAACTGAAGCTTTCTTT.

This chain connects TRBV28 to TRBJ2-1; 7 nucleotides line up with TRBD1. CDR1 MDHEN and CDR2 SYDVKM come from the germline V gene. The CDR3 is 13 amino acids. V shed 4 bases, J shed 6 bases, and the junction held 3 bases outside the gene matches. CDR3 residues: CASSSQGRNEQFF. In nucleotides, the CDR3 is TGTGCCAGCAGTTCACAGGGGCGCAATGAGCAGTTCTTC.

The gene calls are TRBV30 and TRBJ2-3, with TRBD2 identical over 9 bases. This CDR3 contains 18 residues. The germline gives CDR1 GTSNPN, CDR2 SVGIG (reference sequence). V lost 3 bases, J lost 3 bases, and 16 bases stayed unmatched. The CDR3, as DNA: TGTGCCTGGAGCACATCCCGCGTTTTGGCGGGGGGGACAGATACGCAGTATTTT. Its translation is CAWSTSRVLAGGTDTQYF.

The sample holds a few counts of this clone. The chain uses TRBV2 and TRBJ1-6; D is unclear. The CDR3 has 11 amino acids. V lost 3 bases to trimming and J lost 14 bases, with 8 bases between them. The germline gives CDR1 SNHLY, CDR2 FYNNEI. CDR3 sequence reads: CASSEREALHF. DNA for the CDR3: TGTGCCAGCAGTGAGAGGGAAGCCCTCCACTTT.

The chain combines TRBV28 with TRBJ2-1; 9 positions match TRBD1. Trimming at V came to 6 bases and at J to 5 bases, leaving 17 bases not matched to a gene. This CDR3 region has 18 residues. Germline lookup yields CDR1 MDHEN and CDR2 SYDVKM. As DNA, the CDR3 is TGTGCCAGCAGCACCTTCCTGACAGGGGGTTATCGTAACAATGAGCAGTTCTTC. It yields the protein CASSTFLTGGYRNNEQFF.

The V call is TRBV7-9, the J call TRBJ2-2; 12 bases align to TRBD2. The germline CDR1 and CDR2 sequences are SEHNR and FQNEAQ (reference sequence). The CDR3 runs to 16 residues. V shed 4 bases and J 5 bases; nucleotides not matched to a gene: 5. The CDR3 DNA reads as TGTGCCAGCAGCTCCCGTCTAGCGGGAGGGACCGGGGAGCTGTTTTTT. This translates into CASSSRLAGGTGELFF.

The V call is TRBV9, the J call TRBJ2-5; 10 nucleotides line up with TRBD1. This CDR3 has 15 amino acids. The V and J ends lost 4 bases and 4 bases, in that order; junction bases with no gene match: 7. Germline lookup yields CDR1 SGDLS and CDR2 YYNGEE. The CDR3 coding sequence is TGTGCCAGCAGCACCGCGACAGGGGGCACAGAGACCCAGTACTTC. This sequence encodes CASSTATGGTETQYF.

The chain couples TRBV28 to TRBJ1-1; 7 nucleotides match TRBD1. This CDR3 has 14 amino acids. The germline CDR1 and CDR2 sequences are MDHEN and SYDVKM. J was trimmed by 8 bases and V by 5 bases; bases with no gene match: 11. CDR3 in amino acids: CASSPPLFRGEAFF. The CDR3 nucleotides are TGTGCCAGCAGTCCCCCGTTGTTCAGGGGGGAAGCTTTCTTT. Full variable domain (outside the CDR3, taken from reference TRBV28 and TRBJ1-1): DVKVTQSSRYLVKRTGEKVFLECVQDMDHENMFWYRQDPGLGLRLIYFSYDVKMKEKGDIPEGYSVSREKKERFSLILESASTNQTSMYLCASSPPLFRGEAFFGQGTRLTVV.